This T cell receptor (beta chain) was profiled in a study of T cell responses to AZD1222 COVID-19 vaccine. This table comes from immunoSEQ multiplex PCR, and its TCRdb copy is limited to in-frame clones, with some not included. Among some 74,000 clones, 80% were seen once, and the ten largest hold about 20%. Sample: peripheral blood, taken on day 0 of AZD1222 vaccination. This clonotype originated in an adult in good health.

This CDR3 is CASSNTGGRDWRGETQYF. CDR3 in DNA: TGTGCCAGCAGTAACACCGGGGGACGGGATTGGCGTGGGGAGACCCAGTACTTC. This sequence joins TRBV27 and TRBJ2-5; D is possibly TRBD2 (6 bases). The CDR3 extends over 18 amino acids. Trimming removed 5 bases at V and 5 bases at J, with 27 bases between. The germline V gene encodes CDR1 MNHEY and CDR2 SMNVEV (reference sequence).